Below, 14 T cell receptor beta chains from the same sample are listed, as sequenced in a study of cytomegalovirus exposure and HLA in healthy donors. 13 Jbeta primers and 60 Vbeta primers were used for the PCR. TCRdb keeps only in-frame clones here, not all; method: immunoSEQ multiplex PCR. This sample carries 160,000 or so clones, approximately 82% of them seen once, and the ten largest clones take 7% to 9.5%. Sequenced sample: PBMCs. These receptors were taken from a male donor in good health and CMV-seropositive.

The rearrangement joins TRBV27 to TRBJ2-5; possibly TRBD2 for D (6 bases). V was clipped by 0 bases and J by 4 bases, with 15 bases between them. The germline V gene has CDR1 MNHEY and CDR2 SMNVEV (reference sequence). The CDR3 spans 16 residues. Here the CDR3 DNA reads TGTGCCAGCAGTTTATCGTCGGGGACTCAGCGAGAGACCCAGTACTTC. The encoded protein is CASSLSSGTQRETQYF.

Only a few counts were recorded for this clone. The chain carries TRBV7-2 and TRBJ1-2, with TRBD1 as a possible D gene (6 bases). CDR3 length: 17 amino acids. Trimming removed 5 bases at V and 4 bases at J, with 23 bases between. The V gene's germline CDR1 is SGHTA and CDR2 FQGNSA. DNA for the CDR3: TGTGCCAGCAGCACGACCGGGACATCCGCGTCCCTCTATGGCTACACCTTC. Protein: CASSTTGTSASLYGYTF.

The rearrangement joins TRBV7-2 to TRBJ1-1, with D maybe TRBD1 (5 bases). Trimming left V 3 bases short and J 6 bases short, with 14 bases between. Germline CDR1 and CDR2: SGHTA and FQGNSA. CDR3 size: 14 residues. The CDR3 sequence: CASSLGGRRAEAFF. The CDR3, as DNA: TGTGCCAGCAGCTTGGGGGGACGGCGGGCTGAAGCTTTCTTT.

The chain joins TRBV30 to TRBJ1-5; D remains ambiguous. The CDR3 totals 14 residues. Trimming removed 2 bases from V and 2 bases from J, with 10 bases in between. The germline V gene has CDR1 GTSNPN and CDR2 SVGIG (reference sequence). The CDR3 loop is CAWSFGSGNQPQHF. CDR3 nucleotide sequence: TGTGCCTGGAGTTTCGGGTCTGGCAATCAGCCCCAGCATTTT.

The chain has TRBV19 and TRBJ2-3; D possibly corresponds to TRBD1 (6 bases). V shed 1 base and J shed 4 bases, with 12 bases lying between them. This CDR3 is built from 15 residues. Germline CDR1 reads LNHDA; CDR2 reads SQIVND (reference sequence). The CDR3 nucleotides read TGTGCCAGTAGTATAGGGAACAGGGCCGCAGATACGCAGTATTTT. Translation gives CASSIGNRAADTQYF. Full variable domain (rest looked up from reference TRBV19 and TRBJ2-3): DGGITQSPKYLFRKEGQNVTLSCEQNLNHDAMYWYRQDPGQGLRLIYYSQIVNDFQKGDIAEGYSVSREKKESFPLTVTSAQKNPTAFYLCASSIGNRAADTQYFGPGTRLTVL.

The V gene is TRBV10-3, the J gene TRBJ1-1, with D possibly being TRBD1 (6 bases). Germline V gives CDR1 ENHRY, CDR2 SYGVKD. CDR3 length: 14 amino acids. V was shortened by 10 bases and J by 0 bases, with 15 bases between the two germline ends. This chain's CDR3 is CASWRGPVNTEAFF. CDR3 nucleotide sequence: TGTGCCAGTTGGCGGGGGCCGGTGAACACTGAAGCTTTCTTT.

J is TRBJ2-6 and V is TRBV7-6, with 12 nucleotides matching TRBD1. The CDR3 runs 18 residues. V lost 0 bases and J lost 4; bases outside the gene matches: 4. Germline values: CDR1 SGHVS, CDR2 FNYEAQ. CDR3 region: CASSLARDRGQGANVLTF. The CDR3 DNA reads TGTGCCAGCAGCTTAGCGCGGGACAGGGGGCAAGGGGCCAACGTCCTGACTTTC.

This chain joins TRBV6-5 and TRBJ1-5; no clear D gene. The ends were cut back, 6 bases at V and 9 bases at J, with 12 bases in the middle. Germline V lookup: CDR1 MNHEY, CDR2 SVGAGI. This CDR3 has 12 amino acids. The CDR3 DNA reads as TGTGCCAGCAGCGGCCAGGCTCCGCCCCAGCATTTT. Its protein product is CASSGQAPPQHF.

Only a few counts were recorded for this clone. The gene calls are TRBV4-3 and TRBJ1-4; tentatively, D is TRBD1 (6 bases). Germline V gene lookup returns CDR1 LGHNA and CDR2 YSLEER. The ends were cut back, 3 bases at V and 8 bases at J, with 22 bases in the middle. CDR3 length: 17 amino acids. The CDR3 reads CASSQRGQSVSGEKLFF. The CDR3 region has the DNA TGCGCCAGCAGCCAGAGAGGACAGAGCGTATCGGGAGAAAAACTGTTTTTT.

The chain joins TRBV19 to TRBJ2-6; D possibly corresponds to TRBD1 (5 bases). Trimming took 8 bases from V and 0 from J, leaving 14 bases between them. From germline, CDR1 is LNHDA and CDR2 SQIVND (reference sequence). The CDR3 is 16 amino acids. CDR3 DNA sequence: TGTGCCAGTCAAACAGGAGAGTACTCTGGGGCCAACGTCCTGACTTTC. Protein sequence: CASQTGEYSGANVLTF.

The chain combines TRBV10-1 with TRBJ2-7, with D unclear. The CDR3 totals 11 residues. The germline V gene encodes CDR1 WNHNN and CDR2 SYGVQD (reference sequence). V lost 2 bases and J 7 bases, leaving 6 bases between the germline ends. As DNA, the CDR3 is TGCGCCAGCAGTGAGAACACAGAGCAGTACTTC. Protein sequence: CASSENTEQYF.

V is TRBV5-1 and J is TRBJ1-1, with a weak D call TRBD1 (5 bases). The V end was cut by 1 base, the J end by 2 bases, with 12 bases between. CDR3 length: 15 residues. CDR1 and CDR2 (germline): SGHRS, YFSETQ. The CDR3 sequence is CASSLIYRGNTEAFF. The CDR3 nucleotides read TGCGCCAGCAGCTTGATCTATAGGGGAAACACTGAAGCTTTCTTT.

The gene calls are TRBV6-1 and TRBJ2-1; 10 nucleotides align to TRBD2. The CDR3 runs to 14 residues. V shed 2 bases, J shed 9 bases, and the junction held 4 bases outside the gene matches. CDR1 MNHNS and CDR2 SASEGT come from the germline V gene. The CDR3 DNA sequence: TGTGCCAGCAGTGAAACCCTAGCGGGAGCTGAGCAGTTCTTC. Amino acid sequence: CASSETLAGAEQFF.

For the CDR3, the DNA is TGCGCCAGCAGCTTGGGACAGACGAACACTGAAGCTTTCTTT. Its protein is CASSLGQTNTEAFF. J is TRBJ1-1 and V is TRBV4-3; 7 positions match TRBD1. Trimming took 5 bases from V and 1 from J; bases not matched to a gene: 4. The CDR3 extends over 14 amino acids. Germline CDR1 reads LGHNA; CDR2 reads YSLEER.